This T cell receptor beta chain was recorded in a study of regulatory T cells in long-lasting Graves disease. This clonotype was recorded many times. This CDR3 comprises 13 residues. Germline V gene lookup returns CDR1 SGHAT and CDR2 FQNNGV. Trimming took 2 bases from V and 3 from J, leaving 8 bases between them. Relying on iRepertoire HTBI primers and Arm-PCR of CDR3 regions, the team built TCR beta libraries. Via MiXCR, TCRdb re-called the multiplex PCR reads, giving one row per CDR3 protein. In the table there are over 350,000 distinct CDR3 sequences, less than 25% of which are singletons. Stated time point: persistent/refractory GD, antithyroid drugs over 5 years with positive TRAb. RNA isolated from PBMCs was used to make the TCR library.

This sample comprised peripheral blood mononuclear cells (PBMCs), obtained when the disease was refractory, from a patient treated with antithyroid drugs. This receptor was taken from a female donor with Graves disease. The chain is built from TRBV11-2 and TRBJ2-7; D remains unclear. The CDR3 here is CASSLSEYYEQYF. The CDR3 DNA sequence: TGTGCCAGCAGCTTATCCGAGTACTACGAGCAGTACTTC.